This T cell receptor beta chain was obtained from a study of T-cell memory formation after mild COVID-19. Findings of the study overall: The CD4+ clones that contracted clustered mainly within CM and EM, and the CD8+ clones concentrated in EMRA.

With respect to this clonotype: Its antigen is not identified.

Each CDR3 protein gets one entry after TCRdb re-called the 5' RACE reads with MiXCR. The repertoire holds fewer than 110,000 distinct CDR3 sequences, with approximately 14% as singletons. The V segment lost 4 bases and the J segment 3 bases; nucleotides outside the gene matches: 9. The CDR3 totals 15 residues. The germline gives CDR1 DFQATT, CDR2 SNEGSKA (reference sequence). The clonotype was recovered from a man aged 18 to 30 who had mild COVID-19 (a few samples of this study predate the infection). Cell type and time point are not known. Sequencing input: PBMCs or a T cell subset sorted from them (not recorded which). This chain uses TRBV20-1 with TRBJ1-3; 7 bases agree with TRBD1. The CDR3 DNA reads TGCAGTGCTAAGCAGACAGGGCTACTTGGAAACACCATATATTTT. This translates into CSAKQTGLLGNTIYF.